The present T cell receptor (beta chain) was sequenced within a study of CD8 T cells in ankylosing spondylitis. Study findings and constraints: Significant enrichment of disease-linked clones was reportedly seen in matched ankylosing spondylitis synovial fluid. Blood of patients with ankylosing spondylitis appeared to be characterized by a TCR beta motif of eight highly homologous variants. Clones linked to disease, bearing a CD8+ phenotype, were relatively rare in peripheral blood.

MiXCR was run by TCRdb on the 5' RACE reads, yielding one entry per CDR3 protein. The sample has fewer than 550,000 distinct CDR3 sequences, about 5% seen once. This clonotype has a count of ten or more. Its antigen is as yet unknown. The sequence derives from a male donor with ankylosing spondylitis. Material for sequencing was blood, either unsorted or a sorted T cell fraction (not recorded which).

This chain's CDR3 is CASSYSNFALRTNEKLFF. The DNA for the CDR3 is TGTGCCAGCAGTTATTCCAACTTCGCGCTTAGAACTAATGAAAAACTGTTTTTT. V and J are TRBV6-5 and TRBJ1-4; D remains unclear. This CDR3 has 18 amino acids. Trimming stripped 3 bases from V and 1 base from J, with 18 bases between. From germline, CDR1 is MNHEY and CDR2 SVGAGI.